Following are 8 T cell receptor beta chains from one sample sequenced in a study of T-cell reconstitution after alpha-beta-depleted transplantation in children. TCRbeta library preparation incorporated unique molecular identifiers. MiXCR, run by TCRdb on the PCR reads, gives a single entry per CDR3 protein. The repertoire includes around 190,000 distinct CDR3 sequences, approximately 7% of them detected once, and around 5% sits in the top ten. Sequenced here: PBMCs, sampled before TCRalphabeta/CD19-depleted stem cell transplant. These receptors were taken from a boy aged 2 to 9 with acute lymphoblastic leukemia, due to receive a stem cell transplant.

There are a few counts of this clonotype. V gene TRBV12-3 or TRBV12-4 combines with J gene TRBJ1-5; TRBD1 matches 7 bases. CDR3 length: 14 residues. J was trimmed by 8 bases and V by 4 bases; bases with no gene match: 8. The CDR3 spells CASSSQTGLEPQHF. CDR3 in DNA: TGTGCCAGCAGTTCCCAGACAGGGCTCGAGCCCCAGCATTTT.

Ten or more counts support this clonotype. This rearrangement joins TRBV20-1 to TRBJ2-3; TRBD2 might be the D (6 bases). This CDR3 spans 12 amino acids. Trimming pared 6 bases from V and 4 bases from J, leaving 11 bases between. CDR1 is DFQATT, CDR2 SNEGSKA, per germline (reference sequence). The CDR3 DNA reads as TGCAGTGCCGCCCTAGCGTCAGATACGCAGTATTTT. This encodes CSAALASDTQYF.

Points on this clonotype: Since a much larger clone is just one base distant, this may be a read error. CDR3 sequence reads: CSARAVAGGQFF. CDR3 sequence (DNA): TGCAGTGCTAGAGCAGTAGCGGGGGGCCAATTCTTC. V gene TRBV20-1 combines with J gene TRBJ2-1; 10 bases align to TRBD2. Germline V lookup: CDR1 DFQATT, CDR2 SNEGSKA (reference sequence). Trimming at V came to 1 base and at J to 16 bases, leaving 7 bases not matched to a gene. This CDR3 region has 12 residues.

This clonotype has at least ten counts. The V and J genes are TRBV10-3 and TRBJ2-2, with 11 bases lining up with TRBD2. The germline CDR1 and CDR2 sequences are ENHRY and SYGVKD. The V segment lost 11 bases and the J segment 4 bases; nucleotides outside the gene matches: 12. CDR3 length: 16 amino acids. DNA for the CDR3: TGTGCCGCGGCATATAGCGGGGGGGCCATCACCGGGGAGCTGTTTTTT. It yields the protein CAAAYSGGAITGELFF.

The chain has TRBV7-8 and TRBJ2-1; D possibly corresponds to TRBD1 (6 bases). In germline, CDR1 is SGHVS, CDR2 FQNEAQ. V was cut by 7 bases and J by 2 bases, with 27 bases left in between. There are 19 residues in the CDR3. The CDR3, as DNA: TGTGCCAGCACCCTTTTCTCCACCAGGGGCCCACTCCCCTACAATGAGCAGTTCTTC. It encodes CASTLFSTRGPLPYNEQFF.

The chain links TRBV3-1 to TRBJ2-7; D unresolved. Trimming took off 3 bases at V and 6 bases at J, with 18 bases between the two ends. This CDR3 spans 15 amino acids. CDR1 is LGHDT and CDR2 is YNNKEL in the germline V gene (reference sequence). The CDR3 nucleotides read TGTGCCAGCAGCCAGTGGACGAGGAGTCTGGGCGAGCAGTACTTC. Its translation is CASSQWTRSLGEQYF.

There are many counts of this clonotype. The chain joins TRBV20-1 to TRBJ1-4; D gene ambiguous. The CDR3 has 21 amino acids. Germline V gives CDR1 DFQATT, CDR2 SNEGSKA (reference sequence). V lost 3 bases and J 5 bases, leaving 34 bases between the germline ends. CDR3 protein: CSARSRPEPTLPLDLNEKLFF. In DNA, the CDR3 is TGCAGTGCTAGGAGTCGACCTGAGCCCACACTCCCACTGGACTTGAATGAAAAACTGTTTTTT.

The V and J genes are TRBV20-1 and TRBJ2-7, with 7 bases matching TRBD2. The trim removed 6 bases at V and 10 bases at J, leaving 21 bases unmatched. In germline, CDR1 is DFQATT, CDR2 SNEGSKA (reference sequence). The CDR3 covers 15 residues. This CDR3 is CSARTPSAGAPGQYF. The CDR3 DNA sequence: TGCAGTGCACGGACCCCTAGCGCGGGAGCCCCGGGACAGTACTTC.